This T cell receptor beta chain was obtained from a study of post-analysis software for immune sequencing data. Points from the study as a whole: Four to six TRBV segments, including TRBV5-6, TRBV5-1 and TRBV20-1, were more frequent in patients than controls.

There are 15 residues in the CDR3. The germline gives CDR1 LGHNA, CDR2 YSLEER. V lost 3 bases to trimming and J lost 1 base, with 10 bases between them. Prepared TCR beta cDNA libraries contained unique molecular identifiers. The source material, roughly 0.9 to 11 million T cells, gave rise to roughly 0.5 million cDNA molecules. TCRdb analysed the PCR reads with MiXCR anew, one entry per CDR3 protein. The table records over 300,000 distinct CDR3 sequences, less than 40% of them present only once. In this sample, this clonotype turned up a few times. The antigen remains unidentified. The V and J genes are TRBV4-3 and TRBJ2-4; D is possibly TRBD1 (7 bases). The source is a girl aged 10 to 17 with multiple sclerosis. Sequencing used blood. Here the CDR3 reads CASSHRGAAKNIQYF. The DNA for the CDR3 is TGCGCCAGCAGCCACAGGGGGGCGGCCAAAAACATTCAGTACTTC.